This T cell receptor beta chain appears in the sequencing data of a study of radiation and T cells in renal cell carcinoma. Regarding time point: blood 2 weeks post-SBRT. Regarding treatment: 15 Gy SBRT to primary tumor, nephrectomy 4 weeks later. Serial blood draws occurred at baseline and 2 and 4 weeks post-SBRT. CDR3 length: 18 amino acids. From germline, CDR1 is SGHNT and CDR2 YYREEE (reference sequence). The J segment lost 0 bases and the V segment lost 3 bases, leaving 10 bases of the junction unmatched. A remark on this clone: As yet, its antigen is unknown.

The assay was immunoSEQ multiplex PCR, and TCRdb's table has in-frame clones only and misses some. The sample lists 70,000 to 90,000 clones, about 86% occurring once. General study findings and limits: In blood, top tumor clones expanded by 2 weeks, shrinking by 4. Baseline intratumoral clonotype presence is unknown without pretreatment biopsies.

Sequencing used blood, obtained from a patient whose treatment included radiotherapy and nephrectomy. The TCR comes from a woman aged 50 to 60 with renal cell carcinoma. This chain joins TRBV5-4 and TRBJ2-3; 10 nucleotides match TRBD2. The CDR3 protein is CASSSPGGAGGSTDTQYF. The DNA of the CDR3 is TGTGCCAGCAGCTCCCCCGGAGGAGCGGGAGGGAGCACAGATACGCAGTATTTT.